These 27 T cell receptor beta chains were sequenced from one sample in a study of neurological immune-mediated disorders. MiXCR, applied by TCRdb to the 5' RACE reads, yields one record per CDR3 protein. The sample consists of about 35,000 distinct CDR3 sequences, 3.5% to 4% of them appearing once. The source material was PBMCs. Receptor source: a man aged 30 to 39 with multiple sclerosis.

Many counts were recorded for this clonotype. The rearrangement joins TRBV24-1 to TRBJ2-5; 8 bases line up with TRBD1. After removal of 2 bases from V and 5 bases from J, the junction contained 9 bases not matched to a gene. There are 16 residues in the CDR3. Germline V lookup: CDR1 KGHDR, CDR2 SFDVKD. CDR3 sequence reads: CATSDSVRGRGETQYF. CDR3 in DNA: TGTGCCACCAGTGATTCCGTCAGGGGGCGAGGGGAGACCCAGTACTTC.

This clonotype was seen many times. This sequence joins TRBV4-3 and TRBJ1-5; D uncertain. The CDR3 consists of 14 residues. Per germline, CDR1 LGHNA and CDR2 YSLEER. The germline V and J ends were trimmed by 1 base and 5 bases, with 9 bases remaining between them. The DNA of the CDR3 is TGCGCCAGCAGCCAAGGGGTCGTGGATCAGCCCCAGCATTTT. It codes for CASSQGVVDQPQHF.

This clonotype was observed at least ten times. The chain is built from TRBV4-1 and TRBJ1-6; TRBD1 agrees at 8 bases. Germline V gives CDR1 MGHRA, CDR2 YSYEKL. This CDR3 region has 16 residues. V lost 7 bases to trimming and J lost 6 bases; unmatched junction nucleotides: 11. CDR3 protein: CASNSGPDRGNSPLHF. The CDR3 nucleotides read TGCGCCAGCAACTCCGGGCCCGACAGGGGTAATTCACCCCTCCACTTT.

This clonotype was detected many times. V is TRBV5-1 and J is TRBJ1-1; D might be TRBD1 (6 bases). V gave up 5 bases and J gave up 6 bases, with 20 bases separating them. CDR1 SGHRS and CDR2 YFSETQ come from the germline V gene. The CDR3 is 15 residues long. The CDR3 protein is CASSSNTGSPAEAFF. In DNA form, the CDR3 reads TGCGCCAGCAGTTCAAACACAGGGTCTCCTGCTGAAGCTTTCTTT.

This clonotype was seen once. The conserved closing phenylalanine or tryptophan is absent in this CDR3, likely reflecting a read error. The gene calls are TRBV19 and TRBJ1-2; D gene uncertain. This CDR3 is 12 amino acids long. Trimming took 5 bases from V and 5 from J, leaving 9 bases between them. Germline V gene data show CDR1 as LNHDA and CDR2 as SQIVND (reference sequence). For the CDR3, the DNA is TGTGCCAGTAGTTCGACGGGTTATGGCTACACCAAC. This encodes CASSSTGYGYTN.

This clonotype was seen ten or more times. The J gene is TRBJ2-2, the V gene TRBV6-2 or TRBV6-3, with D tentatively TRBD2 (6 bases). V lost 4 bases, J lost 6 bases, and 18 bases lay in between. Germline V gives CDR1 MNHEY, CDR2 SVGEGT. The CDR3 is 16 amino acids. For the CDR3, the DNA is TGTGCCAGCAGTTCTACCGGGACTGCGACACCCGGGGAGCTGTTTTTT. Residues: CASSSTGTATPGELFF.

This clonotype was seen ten or more times. The rearrangement links TRBV6-1 to TRBJ1-1; TRBD1 might be the D (6 bases). CDR1 and CDR2 (germline): MNHNS, SASEGT. Trimming took 11 bases from V and 1 from J, leaving 14 bases between them. The CDR3 covers 13 residues. The CDR3 reads CAHSDSQNTEAFF. The CDR3 nucleotides read TGTGCCCACTCGGACAGCCAGAACACTGAAGCTTTCTTT.

This clonotype was recorded at least ten times. The chain uses TRBV9 and TRBJ2-7; 12 nucleotides line up with TRBD1. V was pared by 3 bases and J by 3 bases, with 4 bases of the junction left unmatched. This CDR3 is 15 amino acids long. Germline-derived CDR1 and CDR2 are SGDLS and YYNGEE. The CDR3 DNA reads as TGTGCCAGCAGCGGAGGGACAGGGGGCCTCTACGAGCAGTACTTC. Encoded protein: CASSGGTGGLYEQYF.

This clonotype was seen at least ten times. The chain carries TRBV20-1 and TRBJ1-5, with 9 nucleotides matching TRBD1. The CDR3 is made up of 18 amino acids. V lost 0 bases and J lost 4; bases outside the gene matches: 13. CDR1 DFQATT and CDR2 SNEGSKA come from the germline V gene (reference sequence). The CDR3 is CSARDLVGTGGSNQPQHF. The DNA of the CDR3 is TGCAGTGCTAGAGACTTGGTCGGAACAGGGGGCTCAAATCAGCCCCAGCATTTT.

The CDR3 loop is CSAPRGGGDTQYF. The CDR3 bases are TGCAGTGCCCCCCGGGGGGGCGGAGATACGCAGTATTTT. V usage is TRBV20-1 and J usage is TRBJ2-3, with 8 bases that match TRBD2. The CDR3 covers 13 residues. Trimming removed 6 bases from V and 5 bases from J; junction bases left unmatched: 7. Germline V lookup: CDR1 DFQATT, CDR2 SNEGSKA (reference sequence).

With regard to this clonotype: At one end the junction does not follow the germline gene, possibly because of a read error. The gene calls are TRBV29-1 and TRBJ1-6, with 7 bases that match TRBD1. Germline V gene lookup returns CDR1 SQVTM and CDR2 ANQGSEA. This CDR3 has 13 residues. The CDR3, as DNA: TGCAGCGTGGCCGGGACAGCAAATTCACCCCTCAACTTT. Encoded protein: CSVAGTANSPLNF.

In its sample, this clonotype was seen many times. The chain uses TRBV4-3 and TRBJ1-1, with D possibly TRBD1 on 6 matching bases. CDR1 is LGHNA and CDR2 is YSLEER in the germline V gene. The CDR3 length is 15 residues. The germline V and J ends were trimmed by 3 bases and 5 bases, with 16 bases remaining between them. CDR3 DNA: TGCGCCAGCAGCCACCTACAGGGCCCTGGGACTGAAGCTTTCTTT. Translation: CASSHLQGPGTEAFF.

Details on this clonotype: A much larger clone differs from this one at a single base, so this may be a read error. The CDR3 does not end in the conserved phenylalanine or tryptophan, so this is likely a read error. The chain couples TRBV20-1 to TRBJ1-5; unclear D gene. The V gene's germline CDR1 is DFQATT and CDR2 SNEGSKA (reference sequence). The ends were cut back, 5 bases at V and 0 bases at J, with 11 bases in the middle. The CDR3 runs 14 residues. The CDR3 loop is CSARNPYSNQPQHI. The CDR3 nucleotides read TGCAGTGCTCGAAACCCTTATAGCAATCAGCCCCAGCATATT.

This clonotype was observed many times. The rearrangement joins TRBV2 to TRBJ2-5; 9 bases map to TRBD1. The V gene's germline CDR1 is SNHLY and CDR2 FYNNEI. The CDR3 is 14 residues long. Germline trimming cut 6 bases from V and 1 base from J; bases unmatched to any gene: 3. In DNA, the CDR3 is TGTGCCAGCAGCCTGGACAGGGGCCAAGAGACCCAGTACTTC. Its translation is CASSLDRGQETQYF.

There are many counts of this clonotype. A much larger clone sits a single nucleotide away, making a read error possible. This chain connects TRBV7-9 to TRBJ2-4, with TRBD1 matching 9 bases. Trimming removed 4 bases from V and 6 bases from J; junction bases left unmatched: 10. The CDR3 extends over 16 amino acids. Germline CDR1 reads SEHNR; CDR2 reads FQNEAQ (reference sequence). CDR3 nucleotide sequence: TGTGCCAGCAGCTCGCCCGACAGGGGGAAAGGAAACATTCAGTACTTC. Amino acids: CASSSPDRGKGNIQYF.

At least ten counts were recorded for this clonotype. The gene calls are TRBV3-1 and TRBJ2-5; 8 positions match TRBD1. The CDR3 length is 14 residues. Germline V gene data show CDR1 as LGHDT and CDR2 as YNNKEL (reference sequence). V was clipped by 4 bases and J by 5 bases; unmatched bases: 6. DNA for the CDR3: TGTGCCAGCAGCCCGACAGGGGCCCGGGAGACCCAGTACTTC. This sequence encodes CASSPTGARETQYF.

Regarding this clonotype: A much larger clone lies one base from this, so it may be a read error. CDR3 nucleotide sequence: TGTGCCAGCAGGAGACCGGGAAAGGGCGACGAGCAGTACTTC. Amino acids: CASRRPGKGDEQYF. This sequence joins TRBV6-5 and TRBJ2-7; possibly TRBD2 for D (5 bases). The ends were cut back, 6 bases at V and 5 bases at J, with 17 bases in the middle. The CDR3 has 14 residues. Germline V gene lookup returns CDR1 MNHEY and CDR2 SVGAGI.

This clonotype has at least ten counts. The genes are TRBV5-1 and TRBJ2-2, with D perhaps being TRBD1 or TRBD2 (5 bases each). CDR3 length: 14 amino acids. CDR1 is SGHRS and CDR2 is YFSETQ in the germline V gene. Trimming took off 4 bases at V and 6 bases at J, with 13 bases between the two ends. The CDR3 protein is CASSPSGTSGELFF. Written as DNA, the CDR3 is TGCGCCAGCAGCCCGTCTGGGACCTCCGGGGAGCTGTTTTTT.

This clonotype was detected ten times or more. The chain links TRBV6-6 to TRBJ1-5, with D maybe TRBD1 (5 bases). This CDR3 has 16 amino acids. Germline assignment: CDR1 MNHNY and CDR2 SVGAGI (reference sequence). Trimming pared 2 bases from V and 7 bases from J, leaving 18 bases between. The DNA for the CDR3 is TGTGCCAGCAGTTACGTTGGCCGCGGGCGGGACCAGCCCCAGCATTTT. Translated: CASSYVGRGRDQPQHF.

This clonotype was observed at least ten times. The chain is built from TRBV5-1 and TRBJ2-3; 10 nucleotides agree with TRBD2. There are 15 residues in the CDR3. CDR1 is SGHRS and CDR2 is YFSETQ in the germline V gene. The ends lost 4 bases at V and 5 bases at J; junction bases unmatched: 7. CDR3 amino acids: CASSTLAGVRDTQYF. Written as DNA, the CDR3 is TGCGCCAGCAGCACGCTAGCGGGGGTTAGAGATACGCAGTATTTT.

This clonotype was observed a handful of times. The V and J genes are TRBV15 and TRBJ1-1; D is perhaps TRBD1 (5 bases). Germline V gives CDR1 LNHNV, CDR2 YYDKDF (reference sequence). The CDR3 covers 14 residues. The germline V and J ends were trimmed by 2 bases and 5 bases, with 12 bases remaining between them. The DNA for the CDR3 is TGTGCCACCAGCAGATCTGGGGGTATGACTGAAGCTTTCTTT. Amino acid sequence: CATSRSGGMTEAFF.

This clonotype was found many times. The chain joins TRBV20-1 to TRBJ2-1, with 9 nucleotides matching TRBD2. The CDR3 spans 14 residues. V was clipped by 3 bases and J by 8 bases; unmatched bases: 8. From germline, CDR1 is DFQATT and CDR2 SNEGSKA (reference sequence). CDR3 nucleotide sequence: TGCAGTGCTAGTGAATCGCGGGGGGGTTATGAGCAGTTCTTC. It specifies CSASESRGGYEQFF.

This clonotype showed up just a few times. The chain combines TRBV5-1 with TRBJ1-2; possible D gene TRBD1, 6 bases. Germline loops: CDR1 SGHRS, CDR2 YFSETQ. The CDR3 sequence is 15 residues long. V lost 3 bases to trimming and J lost 4 bases, with 16 bases between them. The chain's CDR3 is CASSSGDMNFYGYTF. DNA of the CDR3: TGCGCCAGCAGCTCAGGGGACATGAACTTCTATGGCTACACCTTC. Looking up the rest from reference TRBV5-1 and TRBJ1-2 gives the full variable domain: KAGVTQTPRYLIKTRGQQVTLSCSPISGHRSVSWYQQTPGQGLQFLFEYFSETQRNKGNFPGRFSGRQFSNSRSEMNVSTLELGDSALYLCASSSGDMNFYGYTFGSGTRLTVV.

This clonotype was seen only a few times. Since no conserved phenylalanine or tryptophan closes the CDR3, a read error is the likely cause. This sequence joins TRBV7-9 and TRBJ2-4, with D unclear. Germline loops: CDR1 SEHNR, CDR2 FQNEAQ (reference sequence). Trimming removed 5 bases from V and 2 bases from J, with 16 bases in between. This CDR3 contains 16 residues. The CDR3 DNA reads as TGTGCCAGCAGCACGCCGTCAAAAGACCCCAAAAACATTCAGTACTGC. Its translation: CASSTPSKDPKNIQYC.

This clonotype has a count of ten or more. The chain is built from TRBV20-1 and TRBJ1-2, with a possible D match to TRBD1 (5 bases). The CDR3 sequence is 15 residues long. Trimming stripped 2 bases from V and 3 bases from J, with 16 bases between. Germline CDR1 reads DFQATT; CDR2 reads SNEGSKA (reference sequence). The CDR3 spells CSARSGFGGHYGYTF. CDR3 coding DNA: TGCAGTGCTAGATCGGGCTTTGGGGGTCACTATGGCTACACCTTC.

Many counts were recorded for this clonotype. This sequence joins TRBV2 and TRBJ2-1; tentatively, D is TRBD1 (6 bases). This CDR3 has 14 amino acids. With 6 bases removed from V and 9 bases from J, the gap between germline ends came to 18 bases. CDR1 and CDR2 from the germline V gene are SNHLY and FYNNEI. The CDR3 DNA reads as TGTGCCAGCAGGGTGGGGGCCTCTATCGGTGAGCAGTTCTTC. The encoded protein is CASRVGASIGEQFF.

In nucleotides, the CDR3 is TGCGCCAGCGGAGATAGCGGGGGTCTTTACAATGAGCAGTTCTTC. It codes for CASGDSGGLYNEQFF. V gene TRBV5-1 combines with J gene TRBJ2-1; 9 nucleotides agree with TRBD2. Unmatched junction bases numbered 9, after V lost 7 bases and J lost 4 bases. The CDR3 length is 15 residues. CDR1 is SGHRS, CDR2 YFSETQ, per germline.